These 16 T cell receptor beta chains came from one sample sequenced in a study of T cells in Graves' hyperthyroidism and ophthalmopathy. Authors of the study amplified TCR beta CDR3 regions from RNA transcripts. The HTBI set primed first-round TCR CDR3 RT-PCR. TCRdb itself ran the multiplex PCR reads through MiXCR, one entry per CDR3 protein. The table shows around 580,000 distinct CDR3 sequences, with roughly 46% occurring only once. The sample consisted of peripheral blood or thyroid tissue (not recorded which). The receptors come from a woman aged 18-35 years with Graves' hyperthyroidism.

The chain links TRBV29-1 to TRBJ1-1; no clear D. This CDR3 comprises 11 residues. CDR1 is SQVTM and CDR2 is ANQGSEA in the germline V gene. Between the trimmed V and J ends, which lost 6 bases and 7 bases, there was a span of 12 bases. The CDR3 region has the DNA TGCAGCGTGACGACTGGCATTGAAGCTTTCTTT. Amino acid sequence: CSVTTGIEAFF.

A word on this clonotype: A read error may be the cause here, since a much bigger clone is one base away. As the CDR3 is not closed by the conserved phenylalanine or tryptophan, this likely results from a read error. The V call is TRBV7-2, the J call TRBJ2-3, with no clear D. The germline V and J ends were trimmed by 1 base and 2 bases, with 4 bases remaining between them. From germline, CDR1 is SGHTA and CDR2 FQGNSA. The CDR3 is made up of 13 amino acids. CDR3 sequence: CASSLGLTDTQYI. CDR3 bases: TGTGCCAGCAGCTTAGGGCTCACAGATACGCAGTATATT.

The CDR3 nucleotides are TGTGCCACCGGGGACAGGGAGAAATACGAGCAGTACTTC. Residues: CATGDREKYEQYF. The V and J genes are TRBV25-1 and TRBJ2-7; 9 nucleotides agree with TRBD1. V trimming: 10 bases; J trimming: 4 bases; junction bases outside the gene matches: 8. CDR1 is MGHDK and CDR2 is SYGVNS in the germline V gene. This CDR3 region has 13 residues.

The genes are TRBV19 and TRBJ1-5; D remains ambiguous. The ends were cut back, 6 bases at V and 7 bases at J, with 13 bases in the middle. The CDR3 length is 13 residues. Germline CDR1 is LNHDA and CDR2 is SQIVND (reference sequence). The CDR3 sequence: CASSAYNEQPQHF. As DNA, the CDR3 is TGTGCCAGTAGCGCGTACAATGAGCAGCCCCAGCATTTT.

This clonotype was detected ten times or more. Here the CDR3 reads CASQGAGELFF. The CDR3 DNA follows: TGTGCCAGCCAAGGCGCCGGGGAGCTGTTTTTT. The chain has TRBV19 and TRBJ2-2; the D is unclear. The CDR3 consists of 11 residues. With 9 bases removed from V and 6 bases from J, the gap between germline ends came to 8 bases. CDR1 and CDR2 from the germline V gene are LNHDA and SQIVND (reference sequence). Supplemented by reference TRBV19 and TRBJ2-2, the full variable domain reads DGGITQSPKYLFRKEGQNVTLSCEQNLNHDAMYWYRQDPGQGLRLIYYSQIVNDFQKGDIAEGYSVSREKKESFPLTVTSAQKNPTAFYLCASQGAGELFFGEGSRLTVL.

V usage is TRBV24-1 and J usage is TRBJ2-7, with 7 nucleotides matching TRBD1. Per the germline V gene, CDR1 is KGHDR and CDR2 is SFDVKD. J lost 7 bases, V lost 4 bases, and 18 bases had no gene match. The CDR3 is 17 residues long. The CDR3 bases are TGTGCCACCAGTGACCACAGGGGACAGCTCTCCTACAATGAGCAGTACTTC. The encoded protein is CATSDHRGQLSYNEQYF.

This clonotype was seen ten or more times. The V call is TRBV6-5, the J call TRBJ1-5; TRBD1 agrees at 9 bases. The CDR3 extends over 17 amino acids. In germline, CDR1 is MNHEY, CDR2 SVGAGI. The junction had 12 bases not matched to a gene; V was cut back by 4 bases and J by 5 bases. CDR3 loop: CASSSTEGTGRHQPQHF. CDR3 DNA sequence: TGTGCCAGCAGTTCCACCGAGGGGACAGGGCGGCATCAGCCCCAGCATTTT.

This clonotype has a count of ten or more. The V call is TRBV6-7, the J call TRBJ2-7; 7 bases fit TRBD2. TRBV6-7 is an ORF; its function is uncertain. The CDR3 has 15 amino acids. The V gene end was trimmed by 0 bases and the J gene end by 2 bases; junction bases not matched to a gene: 4. CDR3 coding DNA: TGTGCCAGCAGTTACTCGAGCGGGACCACCTACGAGCAGTACTTC. Translated: CASSYSSGTTYEQYF.

This chain links TRBV2 with TRBJ1-1, with 9 bases aligning to TRBD1. This CDR3 comprises 17 residues. With 3 bases clipped from V and 4 bases from J, the junction kept 12 bases outside the gene matches. The V gene's germline CDR1 is SNHLY and CDR2 FYNNEI. This CDR3 reads CASSEGQGGLIPTEAFF. In DNA form, the CDR3 reads TGTGCCAGCAGTGAGGGACAGGGAGGACTCATCCCCACTGAAGCTTTCTTT.

This clonotype was counted many times. This chain uses TRBV15 with TRBJ1-1, with TRBD1 as a possible D gene (6 bases). Germline V gene sequence: CDR1 LNHNV, CDR2 YYDKDF (reference sequence). The V and J ends lost 1 base and 1 base respectively, with 7 bases between them. This CDR3 comprises 14 residues. The CDR3 is CATSRADRNTEAFF. CDR3 DNA sequence: TGTGCCACCAGCAGAGCGGACAGGAACACTGAAGCTTTCTTT.

As regards this clonotype: Mismatch with germline at one junction end may stem from a read error. The rearrangement uses TRBV10-3 and TRBJ2-7; TRBD2 matches at 11 bases. The J call may be mistaken, given a closer DNA end match to TRBJ2-1. Germline loops: CDR1 ENHRY, CDR2 SYGVKD. The CDR3 is made up of 14 amino acids. The CDR3 sequence: CASSETSGRREQFF. The CDR3 DNA reads as TGTGCCAGCAGTGAAACTAGCGGGAGACGAGAGCAGTTCTTC.

The V call is TRBV10-2, the J call TRBJ2-7; 8 bases fit TRBD1. The CDR3 has 12 amino acids. Trimming cost V 8 bases and J 6 bases; bases outside gene matches: 6. Germline lookup yields CDR1 WSHSY and CDR2 SAAADI. The DNA for the CDR3 is TGCGCCAGCGGATGGACAGGGACCGAGCAGTACTTC. Its protein is CASGWTGTEQYF.

The CDR3 spells CASSGGAMNSPLHF. The CDR3 DNA sequence: TGTGCCAGCAGTGGGGGGGCAATGAATTCACCCCTCCACTTT. V and J are TRBV2 and TRBJ1-6, with D tentatively TRBD1 (6 bases). The CDR3 has 14 amino acids. Germline lookup yields CDR1 SNHLY and CDR2 FYNNEI. The V gene lost 4 bases and the J gene lost 7 bases, with 11 bases spanning the gap.

In this sample, this clonotype turned up a few times. This rearrangement joins TRBV7-6 to TRBJ2-1; 8 positions match TRBD2. The germline CDR1 and CDR2 sequences are SGHVS and FNYEAQ. This CDR3 has 14 residues. The J segment lost 7 bases and the V segment lost 1 base, leaving 3 bases of the junction unmatched. CDR3 nucleotide sequence: TGTGCCAGCAGCTTAGGGGGACTAGAGAATGAGCAGTTCTTC. It specifies CASSLGGLENEQFF.

This clonotype came up many times. The chain couples TRBV24-1 to TRBJ2-2; 7 bases align to TRBD2. The CDR3 is 15 residues long. With V trimmed by 0 bases and J by 4 bases, 1 base remained unmatched. The germline gives CDR1 KGHDR, CDR2 SFDVKD. CDR3 in DNA: TGTGCCACCAGTGATTTGCCGGGGGGCACCGGGGAGCTGTTTTTT. Translation gives CATSDLPGGTGELFF.

Ten or more counts support this clonotype. The chain links TRBV24-1 to TRBJ1-2, with 7 bases identical to TRBD1. In germline, CDR1 is KGHDR, CDR2 SFDVKD. CDR3 length: 14 amino acids. The junction had 9 bases not matched to a gene; V was cut back by 4 bases and J by 8 bases. In DNA, the CDR3 is TGTGCCACCAGTGAGGCCGGGACAGTGGGAGGCTACACCTTC. Protein sequence: CATSEAGTVGGYTF.